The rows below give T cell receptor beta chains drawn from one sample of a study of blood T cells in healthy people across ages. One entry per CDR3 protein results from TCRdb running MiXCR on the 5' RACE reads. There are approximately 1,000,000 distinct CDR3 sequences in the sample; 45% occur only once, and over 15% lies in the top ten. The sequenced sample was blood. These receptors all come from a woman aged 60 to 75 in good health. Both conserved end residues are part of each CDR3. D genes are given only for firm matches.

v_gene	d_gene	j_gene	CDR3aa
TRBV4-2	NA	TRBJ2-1	CASSQDPGSSDNEQFF
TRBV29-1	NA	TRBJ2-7	CSVGTGTREQYF
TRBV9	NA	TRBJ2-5	CASSGRGGVTQYF
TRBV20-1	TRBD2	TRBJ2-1	CSASGWGGPSSYNEQFF
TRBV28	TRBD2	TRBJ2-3	CASSLMRGGRLTDTQYF
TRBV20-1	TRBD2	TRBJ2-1	CSGKREFTYNEQFF
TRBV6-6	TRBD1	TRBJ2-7	CASSYSRTGTYEQYF
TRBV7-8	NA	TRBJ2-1	CASSLATWVNEQFF
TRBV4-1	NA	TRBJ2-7	CASSQDWGRQPYEQYF
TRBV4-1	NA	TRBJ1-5	CASSQVAGANQPQHF
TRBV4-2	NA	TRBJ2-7	CASSQDYLYSYEQYF
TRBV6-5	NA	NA	CASSPWTRKETQYF
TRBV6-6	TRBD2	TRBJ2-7	CASRPLGGGNYEQYF
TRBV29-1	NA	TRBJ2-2	CSVRLAGGSGELFF
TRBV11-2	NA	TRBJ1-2	CASSLDDRGGRPGYYGYTF
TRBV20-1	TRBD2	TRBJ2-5	CSAGGGGLAGEWDEQYF
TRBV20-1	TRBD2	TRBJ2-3	CSARGLAGRYF
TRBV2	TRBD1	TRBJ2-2	CASSADRAWGTGELFF
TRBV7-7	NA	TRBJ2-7	CASSLEPSDEQYF
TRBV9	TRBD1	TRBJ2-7	CASSVGQGTYEEQYF
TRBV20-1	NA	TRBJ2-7	CSASWTIVAYEQYF
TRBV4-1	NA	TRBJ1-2	CASSQDLPLPDGYTF
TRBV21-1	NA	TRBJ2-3	CASSKKLALDTQYF
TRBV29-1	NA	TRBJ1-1	CSAGAVMNTEAFF
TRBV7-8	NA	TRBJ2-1	CASSLGDYEQFF
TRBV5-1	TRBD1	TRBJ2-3	CASSLGQGIATDTQYF
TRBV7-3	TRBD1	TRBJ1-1	CASSPGDRGEAFF
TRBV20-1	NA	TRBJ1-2	CSARDNRDGYTF
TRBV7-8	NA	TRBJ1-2	CASSSRTGGLSGYTF
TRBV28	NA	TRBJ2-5	CASSLPLREQYF
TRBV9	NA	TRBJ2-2	CASSGGVSGELFF
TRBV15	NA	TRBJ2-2	CATYGTGELFF
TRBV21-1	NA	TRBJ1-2	CASSKLTGGSSYGYTF
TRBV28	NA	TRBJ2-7	CVSKSTGISYEQYF
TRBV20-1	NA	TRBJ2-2	CSARNSSSSGELFF
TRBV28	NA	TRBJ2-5	CASSLGMPGTQYF
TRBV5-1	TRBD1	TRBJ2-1	CASSVGTVNEQFF